Below, one T cell receptor beta chain is given with its context. What it binds is unknown. V lost 4 bases and J lost 4; bases outside the gene matches: 10. Per germline, CDR1 ENHRY and CDR2 SYGVKD. This CDR3 contains 16 residues. The data belong to a study of CD8+CD57+ T cells in acquired aplastic anemia. Study as a whole: Sorted CD4+ and CD8+ cells gave a mean 3.2 ug DNA, range 0.2 to 27.4 ug. Findings and limits, study-wide: Sharing between patients and controls was observed for around 30 CD8+ CDR3 sequences.

By flow cytometry, patients selected for sequencing had shown an expansion of CD8+CD57+ cells. Genomic DNA served as template for TCR beta VDJ and CDR3 profiling. TCRdb recomputed calls from the reads with MiXCR, one row per CDR3 protein. The sample includes some 200,000 distinct CDR3 sequences, less than 60% of them seen just once. Sequencing was done on a sample of sorted CD4+, CD8+, or CD8+CD57+ T cells (not recorded which) from PBMCs. This TCR derives from a human donor with aplastic anemia. The chain recombines TRBV10-3 with TRBJ2-3, with 8 bases aligning to TRBD2. The CDR3 loop reads CAISGPRGLEPDTQYF. The CDR3 DNA reads as TGTGCCATCAGTGGACCCCGGGGACTAGAGCCAGATACGCAGTATTTT.